A selection of T cell receptor beta chains follows, all from one sample in a study of identical twins. TCRdb used MiXCR to reprocess the 5' RACE reads, holding one entry per CDR3 protein. Found here are around 1.7 million distinct CDR3 sequences, about 31% of them singletons; the top ten hold more than 0.25%. The sequencing input was cord blood. The receptors here all came from a newborn girl in good health. Both conserved end residues are part of each CDR3. A D gene is named only where the DNA matches it firmly. Clone sizes are given selectively: once, few, many, or a class where the clone is expanded.

- | - | TRBJ1-2 | TRBV5-1 | CASSRVTGNYGYTF | TGCGCCAGCAGCCGAGTGACAGGAAACTATGGCTACACCTTC
- | TRBD2 | TRBJ2-1 | TRBV3-1 | CASSQGSAGRYNEQFF | TGTGCCAGCAGCCAAGGGTCAGCGGGGAGATACAATGAGCAGTTCTTC
few | - | TRBJ1-6 | TRBV28 | CASRPYGHSYNSPLHF | TGTGCCAGCAGACCCTATGGACACTCCTATAATTCACCCCTCCACTTT
few | - | TRBJ2-4 | TRBV4-2 | CASSQDRGIAVAKNIQYF | TGTGCCAGCAGCCAAGATCGGGGCATAGCGGTAGCCAAAAACATTCAGTACTTC
- | - | TRBJ1-1 | TRBV24-1 | CATSEPGLTEAFF | TGTGCCACCAGTGAACCAGGGCTCACTGAAGCTTTCTTT
few | - | TRBJ2-4 | TRBV25-1 | CASSPPANKNIQYF | TGTGCCAGCAGTCCTCCGGCGAATAAAAACATTCAGTACTTC
- | - | TRBJ2-1 | TRBV5-1 | CASSPPQGREAYNEQFF | TGCGCCAGCAGCCCACCACAGGGCCGGGAGGCTTACAATGAGCAGTTCTTC
few | TRBD1 | TRBJ2-7 | TRBV5-1 | CASSSGTAKDEQYF | TGCGCCAGCAGCTCGGGGACAGCTAAGGACGAGCAGTACTTC
- | - | TRBJ2-2 | TRBV7-9 | CASSLDLDTGELFF | TGTGCCAGCAGCTTAGACTTGGACACCGGGGAGCTGTTTTTT
few | TRBD2 | TRBJ2-1 | TRBV6-6 | CASSPSGGVIVDEQFF | TGTGCCAGCAGTCCGAGCGGGGGGGTTATTGTTGATGAGCAGTTCTTC
- | - | TRBJ1-2 | TRBV6-5 | CASSYSRRPYGYTF | TGTGCCAGCAGTTACTCGCGACGGCCCTATGGCTACACCTTC
few | TRBD2 | TRBJ2-5 | TRBV20-1 | CSASTSGGVWQETQYF | TGCAGTGCTAGCACTAGCGGGGGGGTTTGGCAAGAGACCCAGTACTTC
few | - | TRBJ2-7 | TRBV3-1 | CASSQGVQHTYEQYF | TGTGCCAGCAGCCAAGGGGTCCAGCACACCTACGAGCAGTACTTC
many | - | TRBJ1-4 | TRBV9 | CASSAGTNEKLFF | TGTGCCAGCAGCGCCGGGACAAATGAAAAACTGTTTTTT
- | - | TRBJ2-7 | TRBV7-9 | CSSSPRGGFEQYF | TGTTCCAGCAGCCCCAGAGGGGGTTTCGAGCAGTACTTC
few | - | TRBJ1-2 | TRBV20-1 | CSAKDRMGINYGYTF | TGCAGTGCAAAAGACAGGATGGGAATCAACTATGGCTACACCTTC
- | TRBD1 | TRBJ1-5 | TRBV2 | CASSEEQGGQPQHF | TGTGCCAGCAGTGAAGAACAGGGGGGTCAGCCCCAGCATTTT
- | - | TRBJ2-7 | TRBV12-3/TRBV12-4 | CASSLRYSGYNEQYF | TGTGCCAGCAGTCTACGATACTCTGGTTACAATGAGCAGTACTTC
- | - | TRBJ2-1 | TRBV28 | CASRTGREDNEQFF | TGTGCCAGCAGGACAGGGAGGGAGGACAATGAGCAGTTCTTC
few | TRBD2 | TRBJ2-1 | TRBV5-1 | CASSASGSHNEQFF | TGCGCCAGCAGCGCTAGCGGGAGCCACAATGAGCAGTTCTTC
- | - | TRBJ2-1 | TRBV7-9 | CASSPGGGQNYNEQFF | TGTGCCAGCAGCCCCGGGGGTGGACAGAACTACAATGAGCAGTTCTTC
many | TRBD2 | TRBJ2-3 | TRBV12-3/TRBV12-4 | CASRFSGGATDTQYF | TGTGCCAGCAGATTCAGCGGGGGGGCCACAGATACGCAGTATTTT
once | - | TRBJ2-7 | TRBV20-1 | CSARAERLPSYEQYF | TGCAGTGCTAGAGCGGAGCGGCTTCCCTCCTACGAGCAGTACTTC
once | - | TRBJ2-5 | TRBV6-1 | CASREMGQETQYF | TGTGCCAGCAGAGAGATGGGCCAAGAGACCCAGTACTTC
few | - | TRBJ2-5 | TRBV3-1 | CASSHDGAAQETQYF | TGTGCCAGCAGCCACGACGGGGCGGCCCAAGAGACCCAGTACTTC
- | - | TRBJ1-2 | TRBV12-3/TRBV12-4 | CASTLDSPNYGYTF | TGTGCCAGCACCCTGGACAGCCCTAACTATGGCTACACCTTC
- | - | TRBJ2-1 | TRBV20-1 | CSARRGALSYEQFF | TGCAGTGCAAGACGGGGTGCGCTCTCCTACGAGCAGTTCTTC
few | - | TRBJ2-2 | TRBV5-1 | CASSTGQTPYFTGELFF | TGCGCCAGCAGCACCGGACAGACTCCATATTTCACCGGGGAGCTGTTTTTT
- | - | TRBJ2-3 | TRBV10-3 | CAISPGLRSDTQYF | TGTGCCATCAGTCCGGGACTCCGGTCGGATACGCAGTATTTT
- | - | TRBJ2-2 | TRBV9 | CANSVGGRDTGELFF | TGTGCCAACAGCGTAGGTGGCAGGGACACCGGGGAGCTGTTTTTT
- | TRBD2 | TRBJ2-3 | TRBV7-2 | CASSLRRAGEDTQYF | TGTGCCAGCAGCCTCCGAAGAGCGGGAGAAGATACGCAGTATTTT
- | TRBD2 | TRBJ2-1 | TRBV24-1 | CATSDPGTSSRVGQFF | TGTGCCACCAGTGATCCCGGGACTAGCAGTAGGGTTGGGCAGTTCTTC
- | - | TRBJ2-1 | TRBV7-6 | CASSLRDGTSYNEQFF | TGTGCCAGCAGCTTACGGGACGGCACTTCCTACAATGAGCAGTTCTTC
many | - | TRBJ2-5 | TRBV29-1 | CSVEQGETQYF | TGCAGCGTTGAACAGGGGGAGACCCAGTACTTC
- | TRBD1 | TRBJ2-7 | TRBV5-4 | CASSLQGTVYEQYF | TGTGCCAGCAGCTTACAGGGGACGGTCTACGAGCAGTACTTC
- | - | TRBJ1-6 | TRBV20-1 | CSAQRRNSPLHF | TGCAGTGCACAACGACGGAATTCACCCCTCCACTTT
few | - | TRBJ2-1 | TRBV4-1 | CASSQVARQIGDNEQFF | TGCGCCAGCAGCCAAGTCGCCCGACAAATCGGGGACAATGAGCAGTTCTTC
- | - | TRBJ1-1 | TRBV12-3/TRBV12-4 | CASRAGGGMNTEAFF | TGTGCCAGCAGAGCCGGTGGAGGGATGAACACTGAAGCTTTCTTT
- | TRBD2 | TRBJ2-1 | TRBV12-5 | CASGLVPTGLVEQFF | TGTGCTAGTGGTTTGGTCCCCACAGGACTAGTGGAGCAGTTCTTC
few | - | TRBJ1-2 | TRBV5-1 | CASSLFTGHNYGYTF | TGCGCCAGCAGCTTGTTCACAGGGCACAACTATGGCTACACCTTC
many | TRBD1 | TRBJ2-3 | TRBV29-1 | CSARQGNRLPDTQYF | TGCAGCGCTCGACAGGGGAATCGTCTTCCAGATACGCAGTATTTT
once | - | TRBJ2-7 | TRBV9 | CASSVPGFYNEQYF | TGTGCCAGCAGCGTCCCCGGGTTCTACAATGAGCAGTACTTC
few | - | TRBJ1-1 | TRBV10-3 | CAISVIMNTEAFF | TGTGCCATCAGTGTGATCATGAACACTGAAGCTTTCTTT
few | TRBD2 | TRBJ2-7 | TRBV29-1 | CSVGEGLSYNEQYF | TGCAGCGTTGGGGAGGGGTTATCCTACAATGAGCAGTACTTC
- | TRBD1 | TRBJ1-2 | TRBV10-3 | CAISGDRETDYGYTF | TGTGCCATCAGTGGGGACAGGGAGACTGACTATGGCTACACCTTC
- | TRBD1 | TRBJ1-3 | TRBV5-1 | CASSGQGPSFSGNTIYF | TGCGCCAGCTCCGGACAGGGGCCGTCTTTCTCTGGAAACACCATATATTTT
- | - | TRBJ2-1 | TRBV14 | CASSQEELYNEQFF | TGTGCCAGCAGCCAAGAGGAACTATACAATGAGCAGTTCTTC
- | - | TRBJ2-4 | TRBV20-1 | CSATPSYRVGELAKNIQYF | TGCAGTGCTACTCCGTCCTACAGGGTCGGGGAACTAGCCAAAAACATTCAGTACTTC
- | - | TRBJ2-1 | TRBV3-1 | CASSQSMVNEQFF | TGTGCCAGCAGCCAGTCAATGGTTAATGAGCAGTTCTTC
- | - | TRBJ2-7 | TRBV3-1 | CASSQGFQSYEQYF | TGTGCCAGCAGCCAAGGCTTCCAGTCCTACGAGCAGTACTTC
few | - | TRBJ1-1 | TRBV6-5 | CASRRRNEAFF | TGTGCCAGCAGACGGAGGAATGAAGCTTTCTTT
- | TRBD1 | TRBJ1-1 | TRBV5-1 | CASSLPTTGVTEAFF | TGCGCCAGCAGCTTGCCCACTACAGGGGTGACTGAAGCTTTCTTT
- | - | TRBJ1-5 | TRBV6-2/TRBV6-3 | CASSRALNQPQHF | TGTGCCAGCAGCCGGGCCCTCAATCAGCCCCAGCATTTT
- | TRBD2 | TRBJ2-5 | TRBV7-8 | CASSLAFTSGALQETQYF | TGTGCCAGCAGCTTAGCGTTTACGAGCGGGGCCCTCCAAGAGACCCAGTACTTC
few | - | TRBJ2-1 | TRBV19 | CASSVRGEQFF | TGTGCCAGTAGTGTCCGGGGAGAGCAGTTCTTC